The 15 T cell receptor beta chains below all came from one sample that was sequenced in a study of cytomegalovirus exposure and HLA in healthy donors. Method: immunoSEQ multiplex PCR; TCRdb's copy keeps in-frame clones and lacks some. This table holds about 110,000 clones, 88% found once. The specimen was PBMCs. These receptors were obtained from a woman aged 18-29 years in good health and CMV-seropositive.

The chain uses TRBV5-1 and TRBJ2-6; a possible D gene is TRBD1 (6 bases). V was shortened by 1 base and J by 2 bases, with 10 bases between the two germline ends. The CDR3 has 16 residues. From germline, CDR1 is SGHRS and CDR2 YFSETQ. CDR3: CASSLIWGPGANVLTF. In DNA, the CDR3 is TGCGCCAGCAGCTTGATTTGGGGGCCTGGGGCCAACGTCCTGACTTTC.

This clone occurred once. The CDR3 spells CASSLTGGSGYTF. The CDR3 region has the DNA TGTGCCAGCAGTTTGACAGGGGGGTCTGGCTACACCTTC. This chain connects TRBV28 to TRBJ1-2, with 9 bases matching TRBD1. J was trimmed by 7 bases and V by 3 bases; bases with no gene match: 3. The CDR3 length is 13 residues. Germline lookup yields CDR1 MDHEN and CDR2 SYDVKM.

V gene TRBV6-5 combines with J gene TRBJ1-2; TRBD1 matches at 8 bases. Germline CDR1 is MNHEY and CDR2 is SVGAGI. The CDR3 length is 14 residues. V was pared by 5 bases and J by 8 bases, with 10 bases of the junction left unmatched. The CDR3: CASSPLGQGGGYTF. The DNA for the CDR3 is TGTGCCAGCAGTCCTCTCGGACAGGGAGGAGGCTACACCTTC.

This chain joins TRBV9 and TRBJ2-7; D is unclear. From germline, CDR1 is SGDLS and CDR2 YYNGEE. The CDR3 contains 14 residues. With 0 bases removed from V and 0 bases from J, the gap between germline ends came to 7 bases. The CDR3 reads CASSVGSVSYEQYF. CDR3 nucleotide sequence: TGTGCCAGCAGCGTAGGGTCAGTCTCCTACGAGCAGTACTTC.

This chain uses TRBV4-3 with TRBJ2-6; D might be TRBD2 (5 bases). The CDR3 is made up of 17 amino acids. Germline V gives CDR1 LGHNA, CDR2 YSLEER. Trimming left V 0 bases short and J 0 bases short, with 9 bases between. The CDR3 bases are TGCGCCAGCAGCCAAGATCTAGCCTACTCTGGGGCCAACGTCCTGACTTTC. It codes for CASSQDLAYSGANVLTF.

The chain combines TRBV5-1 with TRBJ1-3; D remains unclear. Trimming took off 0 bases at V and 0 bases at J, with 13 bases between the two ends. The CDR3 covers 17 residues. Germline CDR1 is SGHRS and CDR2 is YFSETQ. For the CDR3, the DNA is TGCGCCAGCAGCTTGGATGGGAGCGGGATCTCTGGAAACACCATATATTTT. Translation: CASSLDGSGISGNTIYF.

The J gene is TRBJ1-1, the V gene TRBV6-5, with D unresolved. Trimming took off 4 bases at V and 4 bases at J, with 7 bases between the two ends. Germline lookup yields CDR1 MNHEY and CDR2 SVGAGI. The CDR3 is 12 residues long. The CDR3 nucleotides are TGTGCCAGCAGTTCCACTCGCACTGAAGCTTTCTTT. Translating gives CASSSTRTEAFF.

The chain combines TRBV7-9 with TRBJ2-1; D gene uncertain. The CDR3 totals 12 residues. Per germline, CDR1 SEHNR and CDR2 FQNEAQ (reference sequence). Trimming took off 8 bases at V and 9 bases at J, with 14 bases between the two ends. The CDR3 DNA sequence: TGTGCCAGCTGTGTGTCAGTTGCTGAGCAGTTCTTC. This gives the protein CASCVSVAEQFF. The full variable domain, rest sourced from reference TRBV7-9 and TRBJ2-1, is DTGVSQNPRHKITKRGQNVTFRCDPISEHNRLYWYRQTLGQGPEFLTYFQNEAQLEKSRLLSDRFSAERPKGSFSTLEIQRTEQGDSAMYLCASCVSVAEQFFGPGTRLTVL.

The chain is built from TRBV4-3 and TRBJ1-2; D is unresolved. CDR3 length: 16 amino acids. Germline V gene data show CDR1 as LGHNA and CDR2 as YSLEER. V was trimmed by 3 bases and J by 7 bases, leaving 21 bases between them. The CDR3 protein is CASSQDSTYSSGGYTF. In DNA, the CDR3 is TGCGCCAGCAGCCAGGATAGTACCTACTCCTCGGGTGGCTACACCTTC.

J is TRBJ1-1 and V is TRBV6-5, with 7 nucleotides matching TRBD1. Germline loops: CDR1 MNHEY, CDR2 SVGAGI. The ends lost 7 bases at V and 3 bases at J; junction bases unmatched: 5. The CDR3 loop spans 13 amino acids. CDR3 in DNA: TGTGCCAGCAAAGGGGGCTTAGACACTGAAGCTTTCTTT. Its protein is CASKGGLDTEAFF.

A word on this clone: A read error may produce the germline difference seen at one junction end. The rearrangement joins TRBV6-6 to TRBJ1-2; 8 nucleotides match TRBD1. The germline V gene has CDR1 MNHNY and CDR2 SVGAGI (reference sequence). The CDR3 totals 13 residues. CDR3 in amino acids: CASSYSAEQGVLF. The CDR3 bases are TGTGCCAGCAGTTACTCAGCAGAACAGGGGGTCCTTTTC.

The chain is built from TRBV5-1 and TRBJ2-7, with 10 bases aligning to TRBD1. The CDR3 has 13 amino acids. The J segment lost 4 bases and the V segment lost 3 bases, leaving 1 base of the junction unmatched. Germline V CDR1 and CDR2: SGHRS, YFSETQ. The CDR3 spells CASSWDRGYEQYV. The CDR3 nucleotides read TGCGCCAGCAGCTGGGACAGGGGTTACGAGCAGTACGTC.

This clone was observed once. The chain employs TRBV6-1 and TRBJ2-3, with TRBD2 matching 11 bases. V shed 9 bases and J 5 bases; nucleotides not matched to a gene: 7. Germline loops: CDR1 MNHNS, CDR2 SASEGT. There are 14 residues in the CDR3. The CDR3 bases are TGTGCCAGACAGACTAGCGGGGTGGTAGATACGCAGTATTTT. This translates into CARQTSGVVDTQYF.

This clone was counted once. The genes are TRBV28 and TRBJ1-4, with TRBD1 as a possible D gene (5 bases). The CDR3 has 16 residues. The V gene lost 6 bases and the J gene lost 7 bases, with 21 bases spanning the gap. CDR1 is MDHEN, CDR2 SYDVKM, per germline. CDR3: CASSSRRDSQTEKLFF. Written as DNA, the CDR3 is TGTGCCAGCAGCTCCCGCCGGGACTCTCAAACTGAAAAACTGTTTTTT.

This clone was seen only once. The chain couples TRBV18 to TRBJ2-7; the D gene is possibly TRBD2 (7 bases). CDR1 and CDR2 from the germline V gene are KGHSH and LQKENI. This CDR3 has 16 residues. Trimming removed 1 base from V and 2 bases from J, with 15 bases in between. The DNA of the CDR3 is TGTGCCAGCTCACCACGGGAGGGGGAATGGACCTACGAGCAGTACTTC. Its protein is CASSPREGEWTYEQYF.